These 5 T cell receptor beta chains originate from one sample sequenced in a study of cytomegalovirus exposure and HLA in healthy donors. 13 Jbeta primers and 60 Vbeta primers were used for the PCR. Measured with immunoSEQ multiplex PCR; TCRdb has only the in-frame clones, and not every one. The sample records approximately 140,000 clones, about two thirds being singletons. Material: PBMCs. The receptors come from a woman aged 55-69 years in good health and CMV-seropositive.

This chain uses TRBV11-2 with TRBJ2-7, with D perhaps matching TRBD1 (6 bases). In germline, CDR1 is SGHAT, CDR2 FQNNGV. This CDR3 has 14 residues. V gave up 5 bases and J gave up 6 bases, with 17 bases separating them. Here the CDR3 reads CASSLPQGSAEQYF. CDR3 in DNA: TGTGCCAGCAGCCTACCACAGGGTAGTGCCGAGCAGTACTTC.

This clone was seen just once. V usage is TRBV10-2 and J usage is TRBJ2-5; TRBD2 agrees at 7 bases. The CDR3 is 15 amino acids. Germline V gives CDR1 WSHSY, CDR2 SAAADI. V shed 5 bases, J shed 2 bases, and the junction held 8 bases outside the gene matches. The CDR3 region has the DNA TGCGCCAGCAGTTTAGAGCGGGATACACAAGAGACCCAGTACTTC. Translation gives CASSLERDTQETQYF.

V and J are TRBV5-4 and TRBJ2-6, with 9 bases identical to TRBD1. Germline V gene data show CDR1 as SGHNT and CDR2 as YYREEE (reference sequence). The CDR3 contains 17 residues. The V segment lost 3 bases and the J segment 0 bases; nucleotides outside the gene matches: 4. DNA of the CDR3: TGTGCCAGCAGCTCCGGGACAGGGATCTCTGGGGCCAACGTCCTGACTTTC. Translated: CASSSGTGISGANVLTF. Combining the CDR3 with reference TRBV5-4 and TRBJ2-6 gives the whole variable domain ETGVTQSPTHLIKTRGQQVTLRCSSQSGHNTVSWYQQALGQGPQFIFQYYREEENGRGNFPPRFSGLQFPNYSSELNVNALELDDSALYLCASSSGTGISGANVLTFGAGSRLTVL.

This clone was detected only a few times. This chain joins TRBV11-2 and TRBJ2-7, with 7 nucleotides matching TRBD1. CDR3 length equals 14 residues. V shed 5 bases and J 5 bases; nucleotides not matched to a gene: 9. Germline V gene lookup returns CDR1 SGHAT and CDR2 FQNNGV. The CDR3 nucleotides read TGTGCCAGCAGCACGGGACAGTTCGTCAACGAGCAGTACTTC. Its protein is CASSTGQFVNEQYF. Filled out from reference TRBV11-2 and TRBJ2-7, the complete variable domain reads EAGVAQSPRYKIIEKRQSVAFWCNPISGHATLYWYQQILGQGPKLLIQFQNNGVVDDSQLPKDRFSAERLKGVDSTLKIQPAKLEDSAVYLCASSTGQFVNEQYFGPGTRLTVT.

V and J are TRBV5-4 and TRBJ1-5; maybe TRBD1 (5 bases). CDR1 is SGHNT and CDR2 is YYREEE in the germline V gene (reference sequence). CDR3 length equals 14 residues. The V end lost 6 bases, the J end lost 7 bases, and 17 bases lay between the germline ends. In nucleotides, the CDR3 is TGTGCCAGCACCCTGGACGGGGGGAACCAGCCCCAGCATTTT. Amino acids: CASTLDGGNQPQHF. The full variable domain, rest sourced from reference TRBV5-4 and TRBJ1-5, is ETGVTQSPTHLIKTRGQQVTLRCSSQSGHNTVSWYQQALGQGPQFIFQYYREEENGRGNFPPRFSGLQFPNYSSELNVNALELDDSALYLCASTLDGGNQPQHFGDGTRLSIL.